Following are 21 T cell receptor beta chains from one sample sequenced in a study of naive and memory T cell subsets. An equimolar mix of two oligonucleotides served as the beta constant-region primer for TRBC1 and TRBC2. The ligated cDNA underwent four PCR rounds using SP2 and nested alpha and beta constant-region primers. TCRdb reprocessed the UMI-ligation and nested PCR reads via MiXCR and lists one record per CDR3 protein. The data hold over 80,000 distinct CDR3 sequences, with about 11% observed a single time. Antigens of these TCRs are unknown. Notes on the study in general: Especially in CD8 cells, naive repertoires contained a few larger clonotypes, possibly CD45RA-re-expressing memory cells.

Sequencing was carried out using naive CD4+ T cells from blood. Source of these receptors: a human donor in good health.

This clonotype has a handful of counts. The CDR3 DNA is TGTGCCAGCAGCACAACGGACGGGAATTCACCCCTCCACTTT. This translates into CASSTTDGNSPLHF. The rearrangement joins TRBV12-3 or TRBV12-4 to TRBJ1-6; D is ambiguous. CDR3 length: 14 amino acids. V lost 6 bases to trimming and J lost 7 bases, with 13 bases between them.

This chain connects TRBV4-2 to TRBJ1-1; D remains ambiguous. CDR3 size: 15 residues. V lost 1 base and J 5 bases, leaving 14 bases between the germline ends. Germline V gene data show CDR1 as LGHNA and CDR2 as YNFKEQ. The CDR3 DNA reads TGTGCCAGCAGCCAAGTGGTGGAGCCCGGGACTGAAGCTTTCTTT. This encodes CASSQVVEPGTEAFF.

The rearrangement uses TRBV20-1 and TRBJ2-3, with D uncertain. The CDR3 is 14 amino acids. The germline V gene has CDR1 DFQATT and CDR2 SNEGSKA (reference sequence). V was shortened by 3 bases and J by 6 bases, with 16 bases between the two germline ends. DNA for the CDR3: TGCAGTGCTAGGTTCGTAGGCCTGCTGGATACGCAGTATTTT. Amino acid sequence: CSARFVGLLDTQYF.

Points on this clonotype: An end of the junction differs from the germline gene, which may be a read error. The V and J genes are TRBV20-1 and TRBJ2-2; D remains unclear. Germline CDR1 reads DFQATT; CDR2 reads SNEGSKA (reference sequence). This CDR3 contains 15 residues. The CDR3 protein is CSARDIGLSPGELFF. The CDR3 region has the DNA TGCAGTGCCAGAGACATAGGCCTTTCCCCCGGGGAGCTGTTTTTT.

In its sample, this clonotype was seen a few times. V usage is TRBV7-2 and J usage is TRBJ1-5, with D unresolved. This CDR3 is built from 15 residues. Trimming took off 1 base at V and 0 bases at J, with 7 bases between the two ends. Per germline, CDR1 SGHTA and CDR2 FQGNSA. CDR3 DNA: TGTGCCAGCAGCTTAGTGCGGGATAGCAATCAGCCCCAGCATTTT. It codes for CASSLVRDSNQPQHF.

The chain combines TRBV24-1 with TRBJ1-2; D gene ambiguous. CDR3 length: 14 residues. Trimming removed 4 bases at V and 2 bases at J, with 10 bases between. Germline loops: CDR1 KGHDR, CDR2 SFDVKD. Here the CDR3 DNA reads TGTGCCACCAGTGACAGCCCCGAAAACTATGGCTACACCTTC. As protein: CATSDSPENYGYTF.

J is TRBJ1-3 and V is TRBV7-2, with D maybe TRBD1 (6 bases). The V end lost 3 bases, the J end lost 0 bases, and 9 bases lay between the germline ends. The germline V gene has CDR1 SGHTA and CDR2 FQGNSA. This CDR3 has 15 residues. Here the CDR3 DNA reads TGTGCCAGCAGCTTCCAGGGGAGCTCTGGAAACACCATATATTTT. This sequence encodes CASSFQGSSGNTIYF.

This chain connects TRBV6-6 to TRBJ2-7; D ambiguous. The CDR3 covers 15 residues. Germline V gene lookup returns CDR1 MNHNY and CDR2 SVGAGI (reference sequence). Trimming took 2 bases from V and 0 from J, leaving 11 bases between them. The DNA of the CDR3 is TGTGCCAGCAGTTACCGGACGGTCAGCTCCTACGAGCAGTACTTC. Its protein product is CASSYRTVSSYEQYF.

This clonotype was seen many times. The CDR3 DNA reads as TGTGCCAGCAGTTACCGACCAACCCATCCCTACGAGCAGTACTTC. Residues: CASSYRPTHPYEQYF. This sequence joins TRBV6-5 and TRBJ2-7; D is unresolved. The V and J ends lost 2 bases and 2 bases respectively, with 13 bases between them. The CDR3 consists of 15 residues. Germline V gene lookup returns CDR1 MNHEY and CDR2 SVGAGI.

This clonotype was seen at least ten times. The chain carries TRBV5-1 and TRBJ1-1, with no clear D. The CDR3 runs to 14 residues. Trimming shortened V by 4 bases and J by 1 base, and 11 bases separated the two germline ends. Germline CDR1 SGHRS, CDR2 YFSETQ. CDR3 region: CASSPTVTNTEAFF. CDR3 nucleotides: TGCGCCAGCAGCCCTACAGTTACGAACACTGAAGCTTTCTTT.

The J gene is TRBJ1-2, the V gene TRBV7-2; the match to TRBD1 covers 9 bases. Germline V gene data show CDR1 as SGHTA and CDR2 as FQGNSA. V dropped 5 bases and J dropped 8; count of bases not matched to a gene: 12. This CDR3 has 15 amino acids. The CDR3 region is CASSPRHGQGIGYTF. As DNA, the CDR3 is TGTGCCAGCAGCCCGCGTCACGGACAGGGGATCGGCTACACCTTC. Complete variable domain (other parts from reference TRBV7-2 and TRBJ1-2): GAGVSQSPSNKVTEKGKDVELRCDPISGHTALYWYRQSLGQGLEFLIYFQGNSAPDKSGLPSDRFSAERTGGSVSTLTIQRTQQEDSAVYLCASSPRHGQGIGYTFGSGTRLTVV.

V gene TRBV12-3 or TRBV12-4 combines with J gene TRBJ2-1; 7 nucleotides match TRBD2. The CDR3 runs 13 residues. V shed 3 bases, J shed 6 bases, and the junction held 2 bases outside the gene matches. In DNA, the CDR3 is TGTGCCAGCAGTTTTTCGGGGGGCAATGAGCAGTTCTTC. It yields the protein CASSFSGGNEQFF.

This clonotype has a count of ten or more. The CDR3 reads CASSSQGSNQPQHF. The CDR3 region has the DNA TGTGCCAGCTCCTCCCAAGGGAGCAATCAGCCCCAGCATTTT. The genes are TRBV18 and TRBJ1-5; the D is unclear. CDR1 and CDR2 (germline): KGHSH, LQKENI. The CDR3 runs to 14 residues. Trimming left V 6 bases short and J 1 base short, with 10 bases between.

This clonotype showed up just a few times. The V call is TRBV6-2 or TRBV6-3, the J call TRBJ2-7; TRBD1 aligns across 9 bases. Germline CDR1 and CDR2: MNHEY and SVGEGT. This CDR3 has 16 residues. After removal of 3 bases from V and 3 bases from J, the junction contained 9 bases not matched to a gene. The CDR3 spells CASSYSGQGLIYEQYF. The CDR3 region has the DNA TGTGCCAGCAGTTATTCGGGACAGGGATTAATCTACGAGCAGTACTTC.

J is TRBJ2-1 and V is TRBV9; 11 bases map to TRBD1. The V segment lost 4 bases and the J segment 8 bases; nucleotides outside the gene matches: 8. This CDR3 contains 15 residues. From germline, CDR1 is SGDLS and CDR2 YYNGEE. The CDR3 nucleotides are TGTGCCAGCAGCCCCAGGACAGGGGGCAAGGATGAGCAGTTCTTC. This translates into CASSPRTGGKDEQFF.

The chain couples TRBV11-3 to TRBJ2-3; maybe TRBD1 (6 bases). Trimming stripped 2 bases from V and 4 bases from J, with 13 bases between. Germline CDR1 SGHNT, CDR2 YENEEA. CDR3 size: 15 residues. The CDR3 reads CASSLLAGVPDTQYF. As DNA, the CDR3 is TGTGCCAGCAGCTTACTGGCAGGGGTCCCAGATACGCAGTATTTT.

This rearrangement joins TRBV7-9 to TRBJ2-5, with D unresolved. Germline CDR1 SEHNR, CDR2 FQNEAQ (reference sequence). V shed 1 base and J shed 0 bases, with 12 bases lying between them. The CDR3 length is 16 residues. The CDR3: CASSLGGPKYQETQYF. CDR3 coding DNA: TGTGCCAGCAGCTTAGGAGGCCCGAAGTACCAAGAGACCCAGTACTTC.

This clonotype was seen a few times. The rearrangement joins TRBV7-3 to TRBJ2-6; 11 bases are a match to TRBD1. Germline V gives CDR1 SGHTA, CDR2 FQGTGA. The CDR3 is made up of 18 amino acids. Unmatched junction bases numbered 8, after V lost 5 bases and J lost 2 bases. CDR3 region: CASSGRTGGSAGANVLTF. The CDR3 coding sequence is TGTGCCAGCAGCGGCCGGACAGGGGGCAGCGCTGGGGCCAACGTCCTGACTTTC.

This clonotype was observed a handful of times. CDR3 amino acids: CASSPKVSSYNSPLHF. For the CDR3, the DNA is TGTGCCAGCAGCCCCAAGGTCAGCTCCTATAATTCACCCCTCCACTTT. This chain links TRBV11-3 with TRBJ1-6; D ambiguous. The CDR3 length is 16 residues. CDR1 is SGHNT and CDR2 is YENEEA in the germline V gene. V was trimmed by 5 bases and J by 0 bases, leaving 11 bases between them. The complete variable domain, with remaining parts taken from reference TRBV11-3 and TRBJ1-6, reads EAGVVQSPRYKIIEKKQPVAFWCNPISGHNTLYWYLQNLGQGPELLIRYENEEAVDDSQLPKDRFSAERLKGVDSTLKIQPAELGDSAVYLCASSPKVSSYNSPLHFGNGTRLTVT.

This clonotype was found a few times. The chain carries TRBV6-4 and TRBJ2-1; 11 nucleotides match TRBD2. Germline V gene sequence: CDR1 MRHNA, CDR2 SNTAGT. Trimming cost V 2 bases and J 9 bases; bases outside gene matches: 6. This CDR3 region has 15 residues. The CDR3 sequence: CASSDGTSGRVEQFF. CDR3 nucleotides: TGTGCCAGCAGTGACGGAACTAGCGGGAGAGTTGAGCAGTTCTTC.

This clonotype was counted ten times or more. The chain uses TRBV7-2 and TRBJ1-4; possibly TRBD1 for D (5 bases). This CDR3 region has 12 residues. The V end lost 5 bases, the J end lost 10 bases, and 11 bases lay between the germline ends. Germline V gene data show CDR1 as SGHTA and CDR2 as FQGNSA. CDR3 residues: CASSRDQRKLFF. Here the CDR3 DNA reads TGTGCCAGCAGCCGGGACCAGCGAAAACTGTTTTTT.